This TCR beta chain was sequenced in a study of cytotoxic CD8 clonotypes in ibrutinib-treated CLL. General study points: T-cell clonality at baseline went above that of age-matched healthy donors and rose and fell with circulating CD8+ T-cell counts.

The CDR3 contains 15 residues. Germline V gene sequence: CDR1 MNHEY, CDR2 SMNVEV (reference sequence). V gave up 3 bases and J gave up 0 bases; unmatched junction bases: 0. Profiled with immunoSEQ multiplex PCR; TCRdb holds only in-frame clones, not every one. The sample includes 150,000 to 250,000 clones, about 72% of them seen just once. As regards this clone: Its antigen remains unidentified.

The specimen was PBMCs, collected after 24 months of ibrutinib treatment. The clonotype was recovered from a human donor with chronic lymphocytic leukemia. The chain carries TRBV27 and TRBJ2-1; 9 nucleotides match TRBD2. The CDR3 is CASSFSGSSYNEQFF. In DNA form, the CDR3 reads TGTGCCAGCAGTTTTAGCGGGAGCTCCTACAATGAGCAGTTCTTC.